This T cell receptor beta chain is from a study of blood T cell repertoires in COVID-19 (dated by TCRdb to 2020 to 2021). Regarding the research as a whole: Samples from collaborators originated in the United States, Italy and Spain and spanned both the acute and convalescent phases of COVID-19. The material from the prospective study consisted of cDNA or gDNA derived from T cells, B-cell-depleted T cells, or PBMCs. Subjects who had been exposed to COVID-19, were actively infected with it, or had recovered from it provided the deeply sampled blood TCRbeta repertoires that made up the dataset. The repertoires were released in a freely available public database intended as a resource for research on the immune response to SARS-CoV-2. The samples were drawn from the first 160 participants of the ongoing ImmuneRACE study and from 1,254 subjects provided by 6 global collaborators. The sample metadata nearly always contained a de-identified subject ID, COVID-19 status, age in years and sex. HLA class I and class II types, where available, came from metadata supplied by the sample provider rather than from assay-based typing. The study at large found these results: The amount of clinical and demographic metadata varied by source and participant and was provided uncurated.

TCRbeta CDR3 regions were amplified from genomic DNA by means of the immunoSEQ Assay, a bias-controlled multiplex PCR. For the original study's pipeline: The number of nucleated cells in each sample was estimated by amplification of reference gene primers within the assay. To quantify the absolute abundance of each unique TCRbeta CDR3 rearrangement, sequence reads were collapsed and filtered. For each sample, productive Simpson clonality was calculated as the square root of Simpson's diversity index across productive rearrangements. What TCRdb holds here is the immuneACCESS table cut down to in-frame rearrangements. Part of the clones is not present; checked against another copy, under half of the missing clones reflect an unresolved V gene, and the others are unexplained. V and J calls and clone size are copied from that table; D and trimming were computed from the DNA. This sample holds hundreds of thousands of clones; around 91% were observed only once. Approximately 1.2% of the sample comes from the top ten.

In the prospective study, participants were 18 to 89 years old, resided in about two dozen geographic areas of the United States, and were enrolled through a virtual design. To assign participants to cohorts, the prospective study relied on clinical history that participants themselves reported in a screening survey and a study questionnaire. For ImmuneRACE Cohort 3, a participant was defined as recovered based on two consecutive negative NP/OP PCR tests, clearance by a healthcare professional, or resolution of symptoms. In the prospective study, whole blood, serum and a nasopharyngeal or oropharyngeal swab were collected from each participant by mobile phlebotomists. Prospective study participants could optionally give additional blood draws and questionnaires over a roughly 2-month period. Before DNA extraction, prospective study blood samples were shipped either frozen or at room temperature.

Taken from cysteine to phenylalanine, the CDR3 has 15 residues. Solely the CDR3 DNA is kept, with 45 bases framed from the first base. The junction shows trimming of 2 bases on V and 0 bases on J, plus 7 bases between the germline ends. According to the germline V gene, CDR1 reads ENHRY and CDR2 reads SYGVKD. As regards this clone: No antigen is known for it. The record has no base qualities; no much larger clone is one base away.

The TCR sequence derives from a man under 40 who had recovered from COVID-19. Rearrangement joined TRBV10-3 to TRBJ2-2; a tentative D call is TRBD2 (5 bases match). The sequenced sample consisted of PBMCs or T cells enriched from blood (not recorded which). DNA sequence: TGTGCCATCAGTGAGGGACTCCCGAACACCGGGGAGCTGTTTTTT. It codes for CAISEGLPNTGELFF.